This T cell receptor (beta chain) was documented in a study of T-cell memory formation after mild COVID-19. Each CDR3 protein gets one entry after TCRdb re-called the 5' RACE reads with MiXCR. This sample has 350,000 to 550,000 distinct CDR3 sequences, with about 20% found just once. The CDR3 length is 15 residues. Germline V gene lookup returns CDR1 SGHRS and CDR2 YFSETQ. Trimming stripped 0 bases from V and 7 bases from J, with 14 bases between. The TCR comes from a man between 18 and 35 years old who had mild COVID-19 (a few samples of this study predate the infection). Cell type and time point are not known. The sequenced sample consisted of PBMCs or a T cell subset sorted from them (not recorded which). The chain has TRBV5-1 and TRBJ2-1; D is possibly TRBD2 (6 bases). The CDR3 region is CASSLEATSLNEQFF. The CDR3 region has the DNA TGCGCCAGCAGCTTGGAAGCCACTAGCTTGAATGAGCAGTTCTTC.